Listed here are 9 T cell receptor beta chains from one sample, sequenced in a study of blood T cell repertoires in COVID-19. Profiling relied on immunoSEQ multiplex PCR, and the TCRdb table lists in-frame clones only, not all of them. The sample records more than 60,000 clones, around 91% being singletons. Sequenced: peripheral blood. These receptors all stem from a human donor in a cohort sampled during active COVID-19.

V gene TRBV19 combines with J gene TRBJ2-7, with D tentatively TRBD2 (6 bases). This CDR3 has 16 residues. From germline, CDR1 is LNHDA and CDR2 SQIVND (reference sequence). V lost 5 bases and J 1 base, leaving 18 bases between the germline ends. For the CDR3, the DNA is TGTGCCAGTAGTCCCGCGGGACGCGGGGAGTCCTACGAGCAGTACTTC. This sequence encodes CASSPAGRGESYEQYF. Full variable domain (missing parts from reference TRBV19 and TRBJ2-7): DGGITQSPKYLFRKEGQNVTLSCEQNLNHDAMYWYRQDPGQGLRLIYYSQIVNDFQKGDIAEGYSVSREKKESFPLTVTSAQKNPTAFYLCASSPAGRGESYEQYFGPGTRLTVT.

The chain joins TRBV6-2 or TRBV6-3 to TRBJ1-5; D remains ambiguous. In germline, CDR1 is MNHEY, CDR2 SVGEGT. Trimming took 3 bases from V and 5 from J, leaving 8 bases between them. This CDR3 contains 13 residues. The DNA of the CDR3 is TGTGCCAGCAGTTATGGGGAGGATCAGCCCCAGCATTTT. Protein sequence: CASSYGEDQPQHF.

The chain is built from TRBV25-1 and TRBJ2-2; D is uncertain. CDR1 and CDR2 (germline): MGHDK, SYGVNS. The CDR3 runs to 11 residues. The ends were cut back, 5 bases at V and 7 bases at J, with 5 bases in the middle. CDR3 protein: CASSSVGELFF. In nucleotides, the CDR3 is TGTGCCAGCAGTTCGGTCGGGGAGCTGTTTTTT.

The chain is built from TRBV11-1 and TRBJ2-7; 7 nucleotides line up with TRBD2. CDR1 SGHAT and CDR2 FQDESV come from the germline V gene (reference sequence). V was clipped by 5 bases and J by 2 bases; unmatched bases: 6. The CDR3 contains 14 residues. CDR3 loop: CASSLGRGTYEQYF. For the CDR3, the DNA is TGTGCCAGCAGCCTTGGGCGGGGGACCTACGAGCAGTACTTC.

DNA for the CDR3: TGTGCCAGCTCAAATCTTCAGGGGGTTACTGAAGCTTTCTTT. Its translation is CASSNLQGVTEAFF. V is TRBV19 and J is TRBJ1-1, with 7 bases identical to TRBD1. The germline gives CDR1 LNHDA, CDR2 SQIVND (reference sequence). This CDR3 is built from 14 residues. With V trimmed by 9 bases and J by 5 bases, 12 bases remained unmatched.

The rearrangement links TRBV6-2 or TRBV6-3 to TRBJ2-7; the D is unclear. Germline V CDR1 and CDR2: MNHEY, SVGEGT. Trimming shortened V by 2 bases and J by 1 base, and 12 bases separated the two germline ends. This CDR3 is 15 amino acids long. This CDR3 reads CASSYPRVLSYEQYF. DNA for the CDR3: TGTGCCAGCAGTTACCCTCGCGTTCTATCCTACGAGCAGTACTTC.

The V gene is TRBV7-2, the J gene TRBJ2-5, with TRBD2 matching over 11 bases. Germline CDR1 reads SGHTA; CDR2 reads FQGNSA. This CDR3 is 16 amino acids long. The ends lost 2 bases at V and 2 bases at J; junction bases unmatched: 4. CDR3 in amino acids: CASSLSPSGGQETQYF. The DNA for the CDR3 is TGTGCCAGCAGCTTAAGCCCTAGCGGGGGGCAAGAGACCCAGTACTTC.

The V call is TRBV29-1, the J call TRBJ1-1; no clear D gene. Germline V gene data show CDR1 as SQVTM and CDR2 as ANQGSEA. The ends were cut back, 7 bases at V and 1 base at J, with 10 bases in the middle. The CDR3 is 12 amino acids. Here the CDR3 reads CSARVTNTEAFF. The CDR3 DNA is TGCAGCGCCCGGGTGACGAACACTGAAGCTTTCTTT.

This chain joins TRBV7-9 and TRBJ1-2; 12 bases fit TRBD1. The germline V gene encodes CDR1 SEHNR and CDR2 FQNEAQ (reference sequence). The CDR3 contains 17 residues. V shed 4 bases and J 4 bases; nucleotides not matched to a gene: 10. CDR3 sequence reads: CASSSGTGGEESYGYTF. The CDR3 DNA reads as TGTGCCAGCAGCTCAGGGACAGGGGGCGAGGAATCCTATGGCTACACCTTC. Supplemented by reference TRBV7-9 and TRBJ1-2, the full variable domain reads DTGVSQNPRHKITKRGQNVTFRCDPISEHNRLYWYRQTLGQGPEFLTYFQNEAQLEKSRLLSDRFSAERPKGSFSTLEIQRTEQGDSAMYLCASSSGTGGEESYGYTFGSGTRLTVV.